This record concerns one T cell receptor beta chain sequence. Its antigen is as yet unknown. From germline, CDR1 is SGHRS and CDR2 YFSETQ. With 5 bases removed from V and 2 bases from J, the gap between germline ends came to 13 bases. This CDR3 comprises 14 residues. This sample is part of a study of cytomegalovirus exposure and HLA in healthy donors. Findings and caveats of the study: Earlier results showed most TCR beta V segments being productive about 87% or about 30% of the time. Under in vitro conditions, three CMV-associated chains were confirmed as specific for CMV antigens. Altogether, about 160 TCR beta chains were recorded as cytomegalovirus-associated. Prediction of most subjects' HLA-A and HLA-B alleles by TCR beta sequences was reportedly accurate.

The PCR was carried out with 60 Vbeta primers and 13 Jbeta primers. Assay: immunoSEQ multiplex PCR; the TCRdb copy retains only in-frame clones and omits some. The data contain more than 200,000 clones, 60% to 85% of them seen just once; the ten biggest clones take up around 15%. The source of this sequence is a man aged 40-50 years in good health and CMV-seronegative. The chain employs TRBV5-1 and TRBJ1-2, with D possibly TRBD1 on 6 matching bases. Sample: PBMCs. As DNA, the CDR3 is TGCGCCAGCAGTCCAGGGGATTTCAACTATGGCTACACCTTC. Translation: CASSPGDFNYGYTF.